This is a list of T cell receptor beta chains from one sample in a study of blood T cell repertoires in COVID-19. The assay was immunoSEQ multiplex PCR, and TCRdb's table has in-frame clones only and misses some. The sample has about 160,000 clones, approximately 95% seen once. Sequencing input: peripheral blood. All receptors come from a woman between 55 and 75 years old with COVID-19, enrolled during active disease. Each CDR3 is given with its conserved first and last residue. A D gene is named only where the DNA matches it firmly. A row's size may be missing; if present it is once, few, many or a size class.

TRBD2	TRBV7-2	-	TRBJ2-1	CASSLLGGDSYNEQFF	TGTGCCAGCAGTTTGTTGGGGGGGGACTCCTACAATGAGCAGTTCTTC
-	TRBV12-3/TRBV12-4	-	TRBJ2-1	CASTYSDREQFF	TGTGCCAGCACCTACTCAGACAGGGAGCAGTTCTTC
-	TRBV6-5	-	TRBJ1-6	CASSYSRQASPLHF	TGTGCCAGCAGTTACTCTAGACAAGCATCACCCCTCCACTTT
-	TRBV6-5	-	TRBJ2-2	CASSFGPYTGELFF	TGTGCCAGCAGTTTTGGGCCATACACCGGGGAGCTGTTTTTT
-	TRBV12-3/TRBV12-4	-	TRBJ1-1	CASSLARGVAFF	TGTGCCAGCAGTTTAGCGCGAGGTGTAGCTTTCTTT
-	TRBV4-1	-	TRBJ1-1	CASSQGQGITEAFF	TGCGCCAGCAGCCAAGGCCAGGGGATCACTGAAGCTTTCTTT
TRBD1	TRBV5-1	-	TRBJ1-2	CASSTTGDSIYGYTF	TGCGCCAGCAGCACAACCGGGGACAGTATCTATGGCTACACCTTC
-	TRBV6-4	once	TRBJ2-3	CASRNTGSVTDTQYF	TGTGCCAGCAGGAACACAGGGTCTGTCACAGATACGCAGTATTTT
-	TRBV6-5	-	TRBJ2-7	CASRNHGNPYEQYF	TGTGCCAGCAGAAATCACGGGAATCCCTACGAGCAGTACTTC
TRBD1	TRBV27	-	TRBJ1-2	CASSMGTGRAYGYTF	TGTGCCAGCAGTATGGGGACAGGGCGGGCCTATGGCTACACCTTC
TRBD1	TRBV19	-	TRBJ2-5	CASSIWTGHQETQYF	TGTGCCAGTAGTATCTGGACAGGGCACCAAGAGACCCAGTACTTC
-	TRBV5-1	-	TRBJ2-3	CASSSVLADTQYF	TGCGCCAGCAGCTCGGTCTTAGCAGATACGCAGTATTTT
-	TRBV20-1	-	TRBJ2-7	CSASQTRVPTKQYF	TGCAGTGCTAGTCAGACCCGGGTACCTACGAAGCAGTACTTC
-	TRBV7-3	-	TRBJ2-1	CASSFESRREQFF	TGTGCCAGCAGCTTTGAATCCAGAAGAGAGCAGTTCTTC
-	TRBV5-1	-	TRBJ1-1	CASSLGQMAGDFAEAFF	TGCGCCAGCAGCTTGGGGCAAATGGCAGGGGATTTCGCTGAAGCTTTCTTT
-	TRBV18	-	TRBJ1-6	CASSQGGSYNSPLHF	TGTGCCAGCTCACAAGGGGGTTCCTATAATTCACCCCTCCACTTT
-	TRBV10-3	few	TRBJ2-1	CAAGVGPGAGNEQFF	TGTGCCGCGGGAGTGGGTCCGGGGGCTGGAAATGAGCAGTTCTTC
TRBD1	TRBV27	once	TRBJ1-1	CASSLTGETEAFF	TGTGCCAGCAGCCTGACAGGGGAAACTGAAGCTTTCTTT
TRBD2	TRBV18	-	TRBJ2-7	CASSSSGGISYEQYF	TGTGCCAGCTCATCTAGCGGGGGGATCTCCTACGAGCAGTACTTC
-	TRBV7-9	-	TRBJ2-7	CASSLSIDEQYF	TGTGCCAGCAGCTTATCTATAGACGAGCAGTACTTC
-	TRBV7-6	-	TRBJ2-1	CASSPYRLEQFF	TGTGCCAGCAGCCCATACAGGCTCGAGCAGTTCTTC
-	TRBV5-4	-	TRBJ1-2	CASSFFDRLYGYTF	TGTGCCAGCAGCTTCTTCGACAGACTTTATGGCTACACCTTC
TRBD1	TRBV18	-	TRBJ1-5	CASSPRGGTGVDQPQHF	TGTGCCAGCTCACCACGGGGGGGGACAGGGGTCGATCAGCCCCAGCATTTT
TRBD1	TRBV29-1	-	TRBJ2-7	CSVVTSGTGYEQYF	TGCAGCGTGGTTACTTCCGGGACAGGGTACGAGCAGTACTTC
TRBD1	TRBV19	-	TRBJ1-2	CASSSLLGQGYGYTF	TGTGCCAGTAGTAGCCTGCTGGGACAGGGCTACGGCTACACCTTC
-	TRBV4-1	-	TRBJ1-6	CASSQDIGLPLHF	TGCGCCAGCAGCCAAGATATCGGGTTACCCCTCCACTTT
-	TRBV4-3	-	TRBJ1-4	CASGGGGEEKLFF	TGCGCCAGCGGTGGGGGGGGTGAGGAAAAACTGTTTTTT
-	TRBV10-3	-	TRBJ1-2	CAISDLAAISYGYTF	TGTGCCATCAGTGATCTAGCAGCAATCTCCTATGGCTACACCTTC
TRBD2	TRBV2	once	TRBJ2-7	CASSLLAVSSYEQYF	TGTGCCAGCAGTTTACTAGCGGTGAGCTCCTACGAGCAGTACTTC
-	TRBV27	-	TRBJ2-2	CASTRSYNTGELFF	TGTGCCAGCACCAGGTCCTATAACACCGGGGAGCTGTTTTTT